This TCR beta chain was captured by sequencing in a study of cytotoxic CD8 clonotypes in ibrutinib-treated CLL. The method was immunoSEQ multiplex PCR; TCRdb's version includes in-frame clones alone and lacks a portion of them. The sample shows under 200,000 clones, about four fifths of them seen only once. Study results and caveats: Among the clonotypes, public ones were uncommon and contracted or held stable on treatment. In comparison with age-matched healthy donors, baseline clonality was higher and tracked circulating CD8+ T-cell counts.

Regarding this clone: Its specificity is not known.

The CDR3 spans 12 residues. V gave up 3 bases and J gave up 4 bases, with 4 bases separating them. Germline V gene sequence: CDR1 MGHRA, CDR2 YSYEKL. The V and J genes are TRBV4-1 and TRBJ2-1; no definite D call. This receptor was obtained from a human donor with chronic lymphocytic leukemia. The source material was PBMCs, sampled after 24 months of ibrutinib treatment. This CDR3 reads CASSHFYNEQFF. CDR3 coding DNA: TGCGCCAGCAGCCACTTTTACAATGAGCAGTTCTTC.